Each of the 7 T cell receptor beta chains below was sequenced from the same sample in a study of graft-versus-host responses after intestinal transplantation. The data were produced by immunoSEQ multiplex PCR, yet TCRdb's version contains in-frame clones alone and is incomplete. In the table there are around 110,000 clones, 90% of which are singletons. Antigens for these TCRs are unknown. The source material was unstimulated CD4+ T cells sorted from spleen or lymph node cells, sampled before intestinal transplant. Receptors originate from a human donor who received an intestinal transplant.

This chain joins TRBV5-1 and TRBJ2-3, with unresolved D. Germline V gene sequence: CDR1 SGHRS, CDR2 YFSETQ. V shed 0 bases and J shed 4 bases, with 3 bases lying between them. This CDR3 is 12 amino acids long. The CDR3 DNA reads as TGCGCCAGCAGCTTGGTAGCAGATACGCAGTATTTT. Translating gives CASSLVADTQYF.

The chain joins TRBV5-4 to TRBJ2-3, with 9 bases matching TRBD2. Germline trimming cut 0 bases from V and 5 bases from J; bases unmatched to any gene: 7. CDR3 length: 16 amino acids. Germline V lookup: CDR1 SGHNT, CDR2 YYREEE (reference sequence). In DNA, the CDR3 is TGTGCCAGCAGCTTGGGCCTAGCGGGAATGATAGATACGCAGTATTTT. This codes for CASSLGLAGMIDTQYF.

V is TRBV4-1 and J is TRBJ1-1; D might be TRBD1 (5 bases). CDR3 size: 15 residues. Looked up from germline, CDR1 is MGHRA and CDR2 is YSYEKL. V lost 5 bases, J lost 2 bases, and 15 bases lay in between. The CDR3 DNA sequence: TGCGCCAGCAGCTCAGGGCGGGGGGTCAACACTGAAGCTTTCTTT. Its protein is CASSSGRGVNTEAFF.

CDR3 sequence: CASSLQGAIEANVLTF. The CDR3 bases are TGCGCCAGCAGCTTACAGGGGGCAATAGAGGCCAACGTCCTGACTTTC. J is TRBJ2-6 and V is TRBV5-1; 9 nucleotides match TRBD1. V shed 2 bases, J shed 6 bases, and the junction held 6 bases outside the gene matches. This CDR3 has 16 amino acids. CDR1 and CDR2 from the germline V gene are SGHRS and YFSETQ.

A remark on this clone: Other DNA sequences from this sample encode an identical CDR3 as well. V usage is TRBV6-1 and J usage is TRBJ1-2; the D gene is possibly TRBD1 (6 bases). V was cut by 1 base and J by 5 bases, with 8 bases left in between. Germline CDR1 is MNHNS and CDR2 is SASEGT. This CDR3 comprises 13 residues. CDR3 protein: CASSEGTAYGYTF. CDR3 nucleotides: TGTGCCAGCAGTGAAGGGACAGCGTATGGCTACACCTTC.

The chain recombines TRBV28 with TRBJ1-2; D not certain. Per the germline V gene, CDR1 is MDHEN and CDR2 is SYDVKM. V was cut by 2 bases and J by 2 bases, with 6 bases left in between. The CDR3 is 13 amino acids. The CDR3 region has the DNA TGTGCCAGCAGTTTAGTCCAGAACTATGGCTACACCTTC. This gives the protein CASSLVQNYGYTF.

The genes are TRBV7-2 and TRBJ1-1, with TRBD1 as a possible D gene (5 bases). Trimming shortened V by 4 bases and J by 4 bases, and 10 bases separated the two germline ends. The CDR3 extends over 13 amino acids. Germline CDR1 is SGHTA and CDR2 is FQGNSA. For the CDR3, the DNA is TGTGCCAGCAGCTCCGACGGGGGCACTGAAGCTTTCTTT. It encodes CASSSDGGTEAFF.